One sample yielded the 16 T cell receptor beta chains listed below, sequenced in a study of blood T cell repertoires in COVID-19. TCRdb's table, derived via immunoSEQ multiplex PCR, lists solely in-frame clones and lacks some. There are roughly 52,000 clones in the sample; approximately 80% occur only once, and around 10% lies in the top ten. The sequenced material came from peripheral blood. Receptor source: a man of 80 years or more with COVID-19, enrolled during active disease.

The chain has TRBV30 and TRBJ1-1; D not certain. This CDR3 has 11 amino acids. CDR1 and CDR2 (germline): GTSNPN, SVGIG (reference sequence). V was cut by 1 base and J by 6 bases, with 6 bases left in between. The CDR3 spells CAWSATSEAFF. In nucleotides, the CDR3 is TGTGCCTGGAGTGCCACATCTGAAGCTTTCTTT.

The J gene is TRBJ2-2, the V gene TRBV30; no firm D call. Per the germline V gene, CDR1 is GTSNPN and CDR2 is SVGIG (reference sequence). The CDR3 spans 14 residues. CDR3 in DNA: TGTGCTTCCTACCGGGTAGTTGTATCCGGGGAGCTGTTTTTT. It translates to CASYRVVVSGELFF.

The gene calls are TRBV30 and TRBJ1-1, with D unresolved. Germline CDR1 reads GTSNPN; CDR2 reads SVGIG (reference sequence). The V end was cut by 4 bases, the J end by 1 base, with 13 bases between. The CDR3 spans 14 residues. Here the CDR3 reads CAWTVGGWNTEAFF. The CDR3 nucleotides read TGTGCCTGGACCGTGGGCGGGTGGAACACTGAAGCTTTCTTT.

The chain combines TRBV5-1 with TRBJ1-2; D is uncertain. This CDR3 has 13 residues. In germline, CDR1 is SGHRS, CDR2 YFSETQ. The ends were cut back, 2 bases at V and 2 bases at J, with 7 bases in the middle. The CDR3 loop is CASSLDTNYGYTF. Here the CDR3 DNA reads TGCGCCAGCAGCTTAGACACCAACTATGGCTACACCTTC.

This chain's CDR3 is CASSYGPGGFSNQPQHF. The CDR3 DNA reads TGTGCCAGCAGTTACGGGCCCGGGGGTTTTAGCAATCAGCCCCAGCATTTT. The chain carries TRBV6-2 or TRBV6-3 and TRBJ1-5; possibly TRBD1 for D (5 bases). Deletions cut 2 bases from V and 0 bases from J, with 14 bases between. The CDR3 contains 17 residues. Per germline, CDR1 MNHEY and CDR2 SVGEGT.

This clone was detected only a few times. The V call is TRBV3-1 (or the pseudogene TRBV3-2), the J call TRBJ1-2; no reliable D call. Per germline, CDR1 LGHDT and CDR2 YNNKEL (reference sequence). The V end lost 3 bases, the J end lost 5 bases, and 16 bases lay between the germline ends. The CDR3 sequence is 15 residues long. The CDR3 DNA follows: TGTGCCAGCAGCCAGCGCGGCCGGAATAAGTATGGCTACACCTTC. It translates to CASSQRGRNKYGYTF.

This clone was counted a single time. Written as DNA, the CDR3 is TGCGCCAGCAGCCCGGGACTAGCGGGGAGCCAAGAGACCCAGTACTTC. Its translation: CASSPGLAGSQETQYF. V is TRBV5-1 and J is TRBJ2-5, with TRBD2 matching 13 bases. Trimming at V came to 4 bases and at J to 1 base, leaving 4 bases not matched to a gene. The CDR3 length is 16 residues. CDR1 SGHRS and CDR2 YFSETQ come from the germline V gene.

The chain links TRBV29-1 to TRBJ2-7; tentatively, D is TRBD2 (5 bases). CDR1 and CDR2 from the germline V gene are SQVTM and ANQGSEA. V lost 3 bases, J lost 1 base, and 13 bases lay in between. CDR3 length: 14 amino acids. DNA of the CDR3: TGCAGCGTTGAGACGGACTGGCAGTCCTACGAGCAGTACTTC. Amino acid sequence: CSVETDWQSYEQYF.

The chain links TRBV7-9 to TRBJ1-3; D may be TRBD1 (5 bases). The germline V and J ends were trimmed by 2 bases and 2 bases, with 7 bases remaining between them. Germline lookup yields CDR1 SEHNR and CDR2 FQNEAQ (reference sequence). This CDR3 has 14 amino acids. The CDR3 bases are TGTGCCAGCAGCTTAACAGGAACTGGAAACACCATATATTTT. It translates to CASSLTGTGNTIYF.

The rearrangement joins TRBV5-4 to TRBJ1-1, with D possibly matching TRBD1 (6 bases). Per germline, CDR1 SGHNT and CDR2 YYREEE (reference sequence). Trimming cost V 7 bases and J 7 bases, with 17 bases left between them. This CDR3 has 13 amino acids. CDR3 loop: CASQPGQLDEAFF. CDR3 sequence (DNA): TGTGCCAGCCAACCCGGACAGTTAGATGAAGCTTTCTTT.

The chain combines TRBV28 with TRBJ2-3; 10 positions agree with TRBD2. Germline V gene data show CDR1 as MDHEN and CDR2 as SYDVKM. The CDR3 sequence is 15 residues long. V shed 5 bases and J 3 bases; nucleotides not matched to a gene: 5. CDR3 residues: CASSPQRGGTDTQYF. CDR3 in DNA: TGTGCCAGCAGTCCCCAGCGGGGGGGAACAGATACGCAGTATTTT.

V is TRBV5-5 and J is TRBJ1-5, with no clear D. Germline V CDR1 and CDR2: SGHKS, YYEKEE (reference sequence). The germline V and J ends were trimmed by 0 bases and 9 bases, with 13 bases remaining between them. This CDR3 spans 14 amino acids. CDR3 amino acids: CASSLGTAEGPQHF. The CDR3 DNA is TGTGCCAGCAGCTTGGGGACGGCGGAGGGGCCCCAGCATTTT.

The rearrangement links TRBV5-6 to TRBJ1-3, with D unclear. Germline CDR1 SGHDT, CDR2 YYEEEE. The CDR3 length is 17 residues. The V and J ends lost 0 bases and 4 bases respectively, with 17 bases between them. For the CDR3, the DNA is TGTGCCAGCAGCTTGGTGGGCCAGGCATTCTCGGGAAACACCATATATTTT. This sequence encodes CASSLVGQAFSGNTIYF.

This chain joins TRBV18 and TRBJ1-5, with D unclear. The CDR3 loop spans 14 amino acids. Trimming took off 0 bases at V and 3 bases at J, with 6 bases between the two ends. Germline assignment: CDR1 KGHSH and CDR2 LQKENI. CDR3: CASSPPSNNQPQHF. The DNA for the CDR3 is TGTGCCAGCTCACCACCCTCTAACAATCAGCCCCAGCATTTT.

The chain joins TRBV9 to TRBJ2-3; 12 bases are shared with TRBD2. Per germline, CDR1 SGDLS and CDR2 YYNGEE. The CDR3 extends over 17 amino acids. V dropped 4 bases and J dropped 5; count of bases not matched to a gene: 11. This chain's CDR3 is CASSLTTSGGPGDTQYF. DNA of the CDR3: TGTGCCAGCAGCCTAACGACTAGCGGGGGCCCCGGAGATACGCAGTATTTT.

The chain joins TRBV6-1 to TRBJ1-2; D gene ambiguous. Per the germline V gene, CDR1 is MNHNS and CDR2 is SASEGT. Trimming pared 3 bases from V and 4 bases from J, leaving 9 bases between. The CDR3 contains 13 residues. This CDR3 reads CASSDRGGYGYTF. Written as DNA, the CDR3 is TGTGCCAGCAGTGACCGGGGAGGCTATGGCTACACCTTC.